Shown below are 28 T cell receptor beta chains from a single sample sequenced in a study of blood T cells in healthy people across ages. Alongside a J-beta primer mix, a sample-barcoded 5' primer served in a second PCR lasting roughly 6 to 11 cycles. TCRdb ran MiXCR on the 5' RACE reads and lists one entry per CDR3 protein. In the table there are roughly 800,000 distinct CDR3 sequences, roughly 64% of which are singletons. Sample: blood. The receptors were sampled from a man aged 25 to 40 in good health.

The chain links TRBV20-1 to TRBJ2-7; weak D call: TRBD2 (6 bases). The V end was cut by 5 bases, the J end by 2 bases, with 16 bases between. This CDR3 contains 14 residues. CDR1 is DFQATT, CDR2 SNEGSKA, per germline (reference sequence). The CDR3 protein is CSARGTGLPYEQYF. CDR3 in DNA: TGCAGTGCTCGGGGGACTGGACTGCCCTACGAGCAGTACTTC.

This chain connects TRBV4-3 to TRBJ2-2; D tentatively fits TRBD1 or TRBD2 (5 bases each). Germline V gene data show CDR1 as LGHNA and CDR2 as YSLEER. Trimming took off 0 bases at V and 4 bases at J, with 21 bases between the two ends. The CDR3 extends over 19 amino acids. This CDR3 is CASSQDFFGLQGVTGELFF. The CDR3 nucleotides are TGCGCCAGCAGCCAAGATTTTTTTGGATTGCAGGGAGTCACCGGGGAGCTGTTTTTT.

The V call is TRBV20-1, the J call TRBJ2-2; TRBD2 aligns across 9 bases. Germline V gene sequence: CDR1 DFQATT, CDR2 SNEGSKA (reference sequence). This CDR3 is built from 15 residues. With 3 bases clipped from V and 1 base from J, the junction kept 3 bases outside the gene matches. CDR3 bases: TGCAGTGCTAGTTTAGCGGGAGTGAACACCGGGGAGCTGTTTTTT. Its protein product is CSASLAGVNTGELFF.

DNA for the CDR3: TGCAGTGCCAATGGGGGGTATCAGCCCCAGCATTTT. Encoded protein: CSANGGYQPQHF. This sequence joins TRBV20-1 and TRBJ1-5; D perhaps matches TRBD1 (5 bases). Germline V gene data show CDR1 as DFQATT and CDR2 as SNEGSKA (reference sequence). V was cut by 6 bases and J by 5 bases, with 11 bases left in between. The CDR3 covers 12 residues.

This clonotype was detected a few times. The chain carries TRBV7-2 and TRBJ2-3, with a weak D call TRBD2 (5 bases). Trimming cost V 0 bases and J 2 bases, with 6 bases left between them. The CDR3 runs 14 residues. In germline, CDR1 is SGHTA, CDR2 FQGNSA. The CDR3 reads CASSLAGNTDTQYF. DNA of the CDR3: TGTGCCAGCAGCTTAGCCGGGAACACAGATACGCAGTATTTT.

The sample holds a few counts of this clonotype. V is TRBV25-1 and J is TRBJ2-1, with a weak D call TRBD1 (7 bases). Germline-derived CDR1 and CDR2 are MGHDK and SYGVNS. The CDR3 length is 17 residues. Trimming shortened V by 7 bases and J by 9 bases, and 28 bases separated the two germline ends. Here the CDR3 reads CASISAPGGHGTGEQFF. Written as DNA, the CDR3 is TGTGCCAGCATCTCCGCCCCAGGGGGGCACGGTACTGGTGAGCAGTTCTTC.

This chain links TRBV20-1 with TRBJ2-5; the D call may be TRBD1 or TRBD2 (6 bases each). Germline lookup yields CDR1 DFQATT and CDR2 SNEGSKA (reference sequence). The ends were cut back, 3 bases at V and 11 bases at J, with 19 bases in the middle. The CDR3 contains 13 residues. CDR3 coding DNA: TGCAGTGCTAGTTCGGGGGCCCCTTACGCGCAGTACTTC. Its translation: CSASSGAPYAQYF.

This clonotype has a single count. The V call is TRBV29-1, the J call TRBJ2-7; no clear D. The germline V and J ends were trimmed by 4 bases and 5 bases, with 12 bases remaining between them. The CDR3 totals 12 residues. The germline gives CDR1 SQVTM, CDR2 ANQGSEA. The CDR3 DNA reads as TGCAGCGTTGGCTTTTTCGGGCACGAGCAGTACTTC. The encoded protein is CSVGFFGHEQYF.

This chain links TRBV7-2 with TRBJ1-2; 7 positions agree with TRBD1. CDR1 and CDR2 from the germline V gene are SGHTA and FQGNSA. Germline trimming cut 0 bases from V and 4 bases from J; bases unmatched to any gene: 8. The CDR3 loop spans 16 amino acids. The CDR3 loop reads CASSLAGQALGYGYTF. For the CDR3, the DNA is TGTGCCAGCAGCTTAGCCGGACAGGCTCTGGGCTATGGCTACACCTTC.

In this sample, this clonotype turned up a few times. This sequence joins TRBV20-1 and TRBJ2-1, with 10 nucleotides matching TRBD2. The CDR3 is made up of 17 amino acids. V dropped 0 bases and J dropped 9; count of bases not matched to a gene: 14. Germline V gene data show CDR1 as DFQATT and CDR2 as SNEGSKA (reference sequence). CDR3 DNA: TGCAGTGCTAGAGATTACAGCGCGGGACTAGCGATGGGTGAGCAGTTCTTC. It is translated as CSARDYSAGLAMGEQFF.

The V call is TRBV27, the J call TRBJ2-3; either TRBD1 or TRBD2 may supply D (5 bases each). The germline V gene encodes CDR1 MNHEY and CDR2 SMNVEV (reference sequence). V lost 0 bases and J 8 bases, leaving 12 bases between the germline ends. This CDR3 has 14 residues. This CDR3 reads CASSLSGPGGTQYF. The CDR3 DNA follows: TGTGCCAGCAGTTTATCGGGGCCCGGAGGTACGCAGTATTTT.

Only a few counts were recorded for this clonotype. A much larger clone lies one base from this, so it may be a read error. The chain couples TRBV20-1 to TRBJ2-7; 9 nucleotides align to TRBD2. CDR1 DFQATT and CDR2 SNEGSKA come from the germline V gene (reference sequence). The CDR3 spans 18 residues. V shed 6 bases, J shed 2 bases, and the junction held 20 bases outside the gene matches. The CDR3 DNA reads as TGCAGTGCCCACGATCCGGGACGAGCGGGAGGTAGGGCCTACGAGCAGTACTTC. Translation gives CSAHDPGRAGGRAYEQYF.

This clonotype showed up just a few times. The chain uses TRBV7-3 and TRBJ2-1, with D possibly matching TRBD2 (6 bases). The CDR3 extends over 17 amino acids. V was shortened by 1 base and J by 5 bases, with 18 bases between the two germline ends. Germline-derived CDR1 and CDR2 are SGHTA and FQGTGA. Here the CDR3 reads CASSLRAGTWGDNEQFF. The CDR3 DNA sequence: TGTGCCAGCAGCTTAAGGGCCGGGACGTGGGGGGACAATGAGCAGTTCTTC.

The rearrangement uses TRBV20-1 and TRBJ2-7; D unresolved. CDR3 size: 12 residues. Per germline, CDR1 DFQATT and CDR2 SNEGSKA (reference sequence). The V and J ends lost 3 bases and 7 bases respectively, with 13 bases between them. The CDR3 DNA follows: TGCAGTGCTAGCGACGTCGTAAGGGAGCAGTACTTC. Amino acids: CSASDVVREQYF.

The gene calls are TRBV12-3 or TRBV12-4 and TRBJ1-4; D remains unclear. CDR3 size: 15 residues. Trimming stripped 3 bases from V and 0 bases from J, with 8 bases between. DNA of the CDR3: TGTGCCAGCAGTTTTTCGGTTGCAACTAATGAAAAACTGTTTTTT. Translated: CASSFSVATNEKLFF.

This chain connects TRBV12-3 or TRBV12-4 to TRBJ2-5; 10 bases fit TRBD1. Near its end, the DNA agrees better with TRBJ2-7, so the J call may be wrong. The CDR3 length is 16 residues. The CDR3 loop is CASSPNLGQGNYEQYF. The CDR3 DNA reads TGTGCCAGCAGTCCGAACCTGGGACAGGGGAATTACGAGCAGTACTTC.

Points on this clonotype: Its ends do not fully match the called genes, so a read error is possible. The chain carries TRBV29-1 and TRBJ2-5; TRBD2 might be the D (5 bases). The length of the CDR3 is 14 residues. The germline gives CDR1 SQVTM, CDR2 ANQGSEA. CDR3 loop: CCVLGLEGQETQYF. CDR3 bases: TGCTGCGTGCTCGGTCTTGAGGGCCAAGAGACCCAGTACTTC.

In DNA, the CDR3 is TGTGCCAGCAGCTTGCGGGGGGCTAGCGCCCATACGCAGTATTTT. Amino acids: CASSLRGASAHTQYF. The chain combines TRBV11-1 with TRBJ2-3, with 8 positions matching TRBD2. Germline V CDR1 and CDR2: SGHAT, FQDESV (reference sequence). Losses at the gene ends were 3 bases for V and 7 bases for J; bases not matched to a gene: 9. The CDR3 sequence is 15 residues long.

The chain joins TRBV11-3 to TRBJ2-7; D is unclear. The tail of the sequence fits TRBJ2-5 better, so the J call may be wrong. From germline, CDR1 is SGHNT and CDR2 YENEEA. This CDR3 has 13 amino acids. The CDR3 is CASSTRYGETQYF. As DNA, the CDR3 is TGTGCCAGCAGCACAAGATATGGGGAGACCCAGTACTTC.

This clonotype showed up just a few times. V gene TRBV28 combines with J gene TRBJ1-6; no reliable D call. Looked up from germline, CDR1 is MDHEN and CDR2 is SYDVKM. Trimming removed 6 bases at V and 8 bases at J, with 14 bases between. CDR3 length: 14 amino acids. This CDR3 reads CASRNRALHSPLHF. CDR3 DNA: TGTGCCAGCAGGAATAGGGCGTTGCATTCACCCCTCCACTTT.

The rearrangement joins TRBV20-1 to TRBJ1-2; possibly TRBD1 for D (6 bases). CDR1 and CDR2 (germline): DFQATT, SNEGSKA (reference sequence). The V gene lost 0 bases and the J gene lost 7 bases, with 15 bases spanning the gap. The CDR3 runs to 14 residues. The chain's CDR3 is CSARDLIRQVGYTF. The CDR3 nucleotides read TGCAGTGCTAGAGATCTCATCAGACAGGTTGGCTACACCTTC.

CDR3 DNA: TGCGCCAGCAGCCAAGTTGACGAGAACGACGAGCAGTACTTC. This encodes CASSQVDENDEQYF. This chain uses TRBV4-1 with TRBJ2-4; D not certain. TRBJ2-7 matches the DNA end more closely, so the J call is doubtful. CDR3 length: 14 amino acids. Germline lookup yields CDR1 MGHRA and CDR2 YSYEKL.

The rearrangement joins TRBV20-1 to TRBJ2-1; possibly TRBD1 for D (6 bases). CDR3 length equals 13 residues. Germline V gives CDR1 DFQATT, CDR2 SNEGSKA (reference sequence). Trimming took 3 bases from V and 6 from J, leaving 12 bases between them. In nucleotides, the CDR3 is TGCAGTGCTAGGTGGGAGACAGGCAATGAGCAGTTCTTC. Its protein is CSARWETGNEQFF.

The genes are TRBV28 and TRBJ1-5; D call uncertain. Trimming cost V 6 bases and J 2 bases, with 20 bases left between them. Germline V lookup: CDR1 MDHEN, CDR2 SYDVKM. This CDR3 region has 17 residues. The CDR3 loop reads CASSTPRRTGGNQPQHF. CDR3 in DNA: TGTGCCAGCAGCACCCCGCGCAGGACGGGTGGCAATCAGCCCCAGCATTTT.

The chain has TRBV20-1 and TRBJ2-5; D ambiguous. The ends were cut back, 4 bases at V and 2 bases at J, with 14 bases in the middle. The CDR3 is made up of 14 amino acids. The germline V gene has CDR1 DFQATT and CDR2 SNEGSKA (reference sequence). The CDR3 coding sequence is TGCAGTGCTATGTCCCTGAGTGGGCAAGAGACCCAGTACTTC. Translation: CSAMSLSGQETQYF.

In its sample, this clonotype was seen a few times. The V gene is TRBV29-1, the J gene TRBJ2-5; the match to TRBD2 covers 7 bases. The CDR3 extends over 15 amino acids. The J segment lost 1 base and the V segment lost 6 bases, leaving 11 bases of the junction unmatched. Germline V gene lookup returns CDR1 SQVTM and CDR2 ANQGSEA. The CDR3: CSVCPGSGAQETQYF. The CDR3 region has the DNA TGCAGCGTCTGCCCCGGAAGCGGGGCCCAAGAGACCCAGTACTTC.

The chain links TRBV7-2 to TRBJ2-5; D is ambiguous. Looked up from germline, CDR1 is SGHTA and CDR2 is FQGNSA. There are 14 residues in the CDR3. The V end was cut by 5 bases, the J end by 4 bases, with 14 bases between. The CDR3 DNA sequence: TGTGCCAGCAGCGCCCCTTATGGGTCAGAGACCCAGTACTTC. Amino acid sequence: CASSAPYGSETQYF.

The gene calls are TRBV4-1 and TRBJ2-1, with D maybe TRBD1 (6 bases). The CDR3 length is 14 residues. Trimming removed 4 bases from V and 5 bases from J, with 12 bases in between. In germline, CDR1 is MGHRA, CDR2 YSYEKL. CDR3 in amino acids: CASSRETGDNEQFF. DNA for the CDR3: TGCGCCAGCAGCCGAGAGACAGGCGACAATGAGCAGTTCTTC.